The clone carrying this T cell receptor (beta chain) was counted many times. TCRdb passed the multiplex PCR reads through MiXCR, listing each CDR3 protein once. The sample holds 200,000 to 300,000 distinct CDR3 sequences; 30% are singletons and the top ten take roughly 1.1%. Germline-derived CDR1 and CDR2 are DFQATT and SNEGSKA (reference sequence). CDR3 length equals 15 residues. Trimming took 2 bases from V and 2 from J, leaving 15 bases between them. The source of the sample is a study of breast tumors, draining lymph nodes, adjacent tissues. Samples came from axillary lymph nodes draining the breast cancer.

The receptor's source is a female donor with breast cancer. Some clones in this sample may be carry-over from other donors' samples. The sequenced sample was axillary lymph node tissue. This chain joins TRBV20-1 and TRBJ1-2, with D possibly TRBD1 on 5 matching bases. The CDR3 DNA sequence: TGCAGTGCTAGAAGTACCGGGACGTCGAACTATGGCTACACCTTC. Its translation: CSARSTGTSNYGYTF.